Listed here are 10 T cell receptor beta chains from one sample, sequenced in a study of OX40 agonist ivuxolimab in advanced cancers. The library was built by means of the immunoSEQ multiplex PCR assay. TCRdb obtained this table from immuneACCESS and retained in-frame rearrangements with V and J assigned. These tables miss some clones; where compared with another copy, unresolved V genes account for less than half of the shortfall, and the remainder is unexplained. The sample table shows roughly 59,000 clones, and 81% are seen once. In total, the top ten clones hold roughly 0.99% of the sample. The sample was CD4+ or CD8+ T cells sorted from blood, taken in a trial of the OX40 agonist ivuxolimab. Every receptor here comes from an adult with an advanced solid tumor such as melanoma, head and neck, liver or kidney cancer.

The chain has TRBV6-1 and TRBJ2-7; D is perhaps TRBD1 (6 bases). V was shortened by 6 bases and J by 5 bases, with 11 bases between the two germline ends. Germline CDR1 reads MNHNS; CDR2 reads SASEGT. There are 12 residues in the CDR3. The CDR3 loop is CASSYRDHEQYF. CDR3 nucleotide sequence: TGTGCCAGCAGCTACAGGGACCACGAGCAGTACTTC.

The V gene is TRBV30, the J gene TRBJ2-7; D possibly uses TRBD1 or TRBD2 (5 bases each). V was cut by 0 bases and J by 9 bases, with 15 bases left in between. Germline V gene lookup returns CDR1 GTSNPN and CDR2 SVGIG (reference sequence). This CDR3 region has 13 residues. The CDR3 region is CAWSVLGGVGQYF. CDR3 DNA sequence: TGTGCCTGGAGTGTACTTGGGGGAGTGGGGCAGTACTTC.

The chain employs TRBV30 and TRBJ2-7; weak D call: TRBD1 (8 bases). The CDR3 is 15 amino acids. CDR1 and CDR2 from the germline V gene are GTSNPN and SVGIG (reference sequence). V gave up 2 bases and J gave up 2 bases, with 16 bases separating them. For the CDR3, the DNA is TGTGCCTGGAGTCCCCGACAGGGGAGGGCCTACGAGCAGTACTTC. Amino acids: CAWSPRQGRAYEQYF. The whole variable domain, remainder taken from reference TRBV30 and TRBJ2-7, is SQTIHQWPATLVQPVGSPLSLECTVEGTSNPNLYWYRQAAGRGLQLLFYSVGIGQISSEVPQNLSASRPQDRQFILSSKKLLLSDSGFYLCAWSPRQGRAYEQYFGPGTRLTVT.

DNA for the CDR3: TGTGCCATCCGGACTGAGAACACAGATACGCAGTATTTT. Protein: CAIRTENTDTQYF. The chain uses TRBV6-1 and TRBJ2-3, with a possible D match to TRBD2 (5 bases). CDR3 size: 13 residues. The germline CDR1 and CDR2 sequences are MNHNS and SASEGT. With 10 bases removed from V and 2 bases from J, the gap between germline ends came to 13 bases.

The chain joins TRBV19 to TRBJ1-2; D call uncertain. Trimming left V 8 bases short and J 7 bases short, with 23 bases between. Germline values: CDR1 LNHDA, CDR2 SQIVND (reference sequence). The CDR3 is made up of 15 amino acids. The CDR3 DNA sequence: TGTGCCAGTTTTCGCCGCCAGAGCGGGAATCTTGGCTACACCTTC. This translates into CASFRRQSGNLGYTF.

This clone was picked up a small number of times. The chain is built from TRBV15 and TRBJ2-3; D remains unclear. This CDR3 is built from 15 residues. Germline CDR1 reads LNHNV; CDR2 reads YYDKDF (reference sequence). The V end lost 1 base, the J end lost 0 bases, and 8 bases lay between the germline ends. The CDR3 DNA reads as TGTGCCACCAGCAGAGGGGTACGGAGCACAGATACGCAGTATTTT. This codes for CATSRGVRSTDTQYF.

The chain couples TRBV7-9 to TRBJ2-1, with TRBD2 matching 8 bases. The V gene end was trimmed by 3 bases and the J gene end by 9 bases; junction bases not matched to a gene: 16. There are 17 residues in the CDR3. Germline CDR1 SEHNR, CDR2 FQNEAQ (reference sequence). CDR3 nucleotide sequence: TGTGCCAGCAGCTTGGCAGGGCCTTCGAACGCGGGGGGTGAGCAGTTCTTC. As protein: CASSLAGPSNAGGEQFF.

V usage is TRBV5-1 and J usage is TRBJ2-2; D ambiguous. Germline CDR1 is SGHRS and CDR2 is YFSETQ. This CDR3 is 13 amino acids long. The V end was cut by 0 bases, the J end by 4 bases, with 4 bases between. The CDR3 reads CASSLASTGELFF. The CDR3 DNA reads TGCGCCAGCAGCTTGGCGTCCACCGGGGAGCTGTTTTTT.

CDR3 nucleotides: TGCGCCAGCAGTGAGTCGCTCCGAGGGGAGGGGACCTACGAGCAGTACTTC. Translated: CASSESLRGEGTYEQYF. This rearrangement joins TRBV10-2 to TRBJ2-7; 7 bases map to TRBD2. The V gene's germline CDR1 is WSHSY and CDR2 SAAADI. After removal of 0 bases from V and 2 bases from J, the junction contained 10 bases not matched to a gene. The CDR3 extends over 17 amino acids.

This clone was counted once. The genes are TRBV19 and TRBJ2-3; D gene unclear. Trimming took 6 bases from V and 2 from J, leaving 9 bases between them. The CDR3 sequence is 13 residues long. Germline V gene data show CDR1 as LNHDA and CDR2 as SQIVND (reference sequence). The DNA of the CDR3 is TGTGCCAGTAGGATCACCACCACAGATACGCAGTATTTT. Protein: CASRITTTDTQYF.